This TCR beta chain originates from a study of blood T cell repertoires in COVID-19. On the study more broadly: Researchers got acute and convalescent COVID-19 samples from the United States, Italy and Spain.

Trimming removed 2 bases at V and 0 bases at J, with 5 bases between. This CDR3 contains 13 residues. Germline V gives CDR1 WNHNN, CDR2 SYGVQD (reference sequence). Original processing notes: From reference gene primer amplification, estimates of nucleated cell counts were derived. Clones were sequenced by immunoSEQ multiplex PCR, and TCRdb holds only the in-frame ones, with some missing. That table gives V, J and clone size, and the DNA gave D and trimming. Of over 150,000 clones in the sample, roughly 88% were seen once. The sample was peripheral blood. This chain links TRBV10-1 with TRBJ2-7; unclear D gene. This sequence was found in a woman aged 40 to 50 with COVID-19, enrolled during active disease. The CDR3 loop is CASSEMSSYEQYF. For the CDR3, the DNA is TGCGCCAGCAGTGAGATGAGCTCCTACGAGCAGTACTTC.